This T cell receptor beta chain was identified in a study of blood T cell repertoires in COVID-19. Study summary: Sites across the United States, Italy and Spain contributed samples from acute and convalescent COVID-19. From T cells, B-cell-depleted T cells, or PBMCs came the material, which was cDNA or gDNA.

Patients from Seattle were sampled longitudinally, starting during active infection. TCRdb keeps only in-frame clones here, not all; method: immunoSEQ multiplex PCR. Altogether about 200,000 clones are present, more than 75% being singletons, with the ten largest covering approximately 7.6%. The CDR3 totals 17 residues. V lost 3 bases and J lost 4; bases outside the gene matches: 12. In germline, CDR1 is SEHNR, CDR2 FQNEAQ (reference sequence). The chain links TRBV7-9 to TRBJ2-5; 9 positions match TRBD1. Sequenced material: peripheral blood. This receptor was obtained from a woman aged 80 or over with COVID-19, enrolled during active disease. CDR3 sequence (DNA): TGTGCCAGCAGCTTTTTGGGCAGGACAGGGGCGCGAGAGACCCAGTACTTC. Encoded protein: CASSFLGRTGARETQYF. Drawing the rest from reference TRBV7-9 and TRBJ2-5, the complete variable domain is DTGVSQNPRHKITKRGQNVTFRCDPISEHNRLYWYRQTLGQGPEFLTYFQNEAQLEKSRLLSDRFSAERPKGSFSTLEIQRTEQGDSAMYLCASSFLGRTGARETQYFGPGTRLLVL.